This entry features one TCR beta chain sequence. The primer mix had 60 Vbeta and 13 Jbeta primers. Only in-frame clones appear in the TCRdb table, and some are missing; sequencing was by immunoSEQ multiplex PCR. The sample lists 170,000 or so clones; around 84% were seen once. This entry belongs to a study of cytomegalovirus exposure and HLA in healthy donors. V gave up 0 bases and J gave up 4 bases, with 19 bases separating them. This CDR3 contains 17 residues. Germline values: CDR1 GTSNPN, CDR2 SVGIG (reference sequence). This rearrangement joins TRBV30 to TRBJ1-3; D call uncertain. The sequence derives from a man aged 18 to 29 in good health and CMV-seronegative. The specimen was PBMCs. The CDR3 bases are TGTGCCTGGAGTGTAAAAGAGGTATTCATCCCAGGAAACACCATATATTTT. This gives the protein CAWSVKEVFIPGNTIYF.